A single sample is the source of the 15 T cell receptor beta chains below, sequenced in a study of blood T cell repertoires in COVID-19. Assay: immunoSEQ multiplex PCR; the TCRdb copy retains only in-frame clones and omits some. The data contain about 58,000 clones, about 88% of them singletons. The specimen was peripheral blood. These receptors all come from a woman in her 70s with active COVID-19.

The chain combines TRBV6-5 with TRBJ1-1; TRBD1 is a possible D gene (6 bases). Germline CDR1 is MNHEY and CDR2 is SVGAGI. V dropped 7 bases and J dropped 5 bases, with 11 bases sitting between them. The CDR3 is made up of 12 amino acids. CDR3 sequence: CASKDRETEAFF. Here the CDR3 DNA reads TGTGCCAGCAAGGACAGAGAAACTGAAGCTTTCTTT.

CDR3 sequence reads: CASIQIAKNIQYF. Here the CDR3 DNA reads TGTGCCAGCATCCAGATAGCCAAAAACATTCAGTACTTC. The genes are TRBV6-4 and TRBJ2-4, with no clear D. Germline V gene lookup returns CDR1 MRHNA and CDR2 SNTAGT. The CDR3 is made up of 13 amino acids. The V gene lost 7 bases and the J gene lost 0 bases, with 7 bases spanning the gap.

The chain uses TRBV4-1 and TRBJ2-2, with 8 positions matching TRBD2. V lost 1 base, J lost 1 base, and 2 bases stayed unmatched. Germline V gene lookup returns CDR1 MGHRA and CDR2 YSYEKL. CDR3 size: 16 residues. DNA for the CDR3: TGCGCCAGCAGCCAAGTAACTAGCGGGAACACCGGGGAGCTGTTTTTT. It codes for CASSQVTSGNTGELFF.

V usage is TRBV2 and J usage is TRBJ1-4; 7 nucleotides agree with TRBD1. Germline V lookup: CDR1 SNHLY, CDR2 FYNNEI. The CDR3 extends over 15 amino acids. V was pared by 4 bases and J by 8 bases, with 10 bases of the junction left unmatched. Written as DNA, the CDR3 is TGTGCCAGCAGTGTTCCGCAGGGGGATAAGGAAAAACTGTTTTTT. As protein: CASSVPQGDKEKLFF.

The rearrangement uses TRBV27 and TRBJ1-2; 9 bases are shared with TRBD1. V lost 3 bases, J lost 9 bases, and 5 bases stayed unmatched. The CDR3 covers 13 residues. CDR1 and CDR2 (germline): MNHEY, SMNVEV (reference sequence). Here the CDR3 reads CASSFGTGSSYTF. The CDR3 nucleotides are TGTGCCAGCAGTTTCGGGACAGGGAGTAGCTACACCTTC.

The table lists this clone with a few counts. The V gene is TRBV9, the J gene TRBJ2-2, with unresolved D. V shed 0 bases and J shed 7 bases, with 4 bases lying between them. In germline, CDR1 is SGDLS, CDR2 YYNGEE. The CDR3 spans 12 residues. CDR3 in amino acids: CASSVDSGELFF. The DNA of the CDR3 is TGTGCCAGCAGCGTAGACAGCGGGGAGCTGTTTTTT.

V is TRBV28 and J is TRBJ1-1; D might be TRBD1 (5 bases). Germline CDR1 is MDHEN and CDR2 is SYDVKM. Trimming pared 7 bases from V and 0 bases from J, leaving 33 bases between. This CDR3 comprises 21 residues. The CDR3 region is CASNSFAGLYLLGSMNTEAFF. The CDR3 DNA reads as TGTGCCAGCAATTCCTTTGCGGGACTCTACCTATTAGGCTCTATGAACACTGAAGCTTTCTTT. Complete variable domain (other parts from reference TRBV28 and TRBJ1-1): DVKVTQSSRYLVKRTGEKVFLECVQDMDHENMFWYRQDPGLGLRLIYFSYDVKMKEKGDIPEGYSVSREKKERFSLILESASTNQTSMYLCASNSFAGLYLLGSMNTEAFFGQGTRLTVV.

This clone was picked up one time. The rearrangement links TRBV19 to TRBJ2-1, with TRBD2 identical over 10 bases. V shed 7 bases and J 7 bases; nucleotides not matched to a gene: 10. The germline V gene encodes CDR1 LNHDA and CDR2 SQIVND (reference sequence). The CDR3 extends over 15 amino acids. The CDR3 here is CASIPLAGASNEQFF. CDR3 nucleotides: TGTGCCAGTATTCCCCTAGCGGGAGCGTCAAATGAGCAGTTCTTC. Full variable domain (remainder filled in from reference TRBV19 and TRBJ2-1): DGGITQSPKYLFRKEGQNVTLSCEQNLNHDAMYWYRQDPGQGLRLIYYSQIVNDFQKGDIAEGYSVSREKKESFPLTVTSAQKNPTAFYLCASIPLAGASNEQFFGPGTRLTVL.

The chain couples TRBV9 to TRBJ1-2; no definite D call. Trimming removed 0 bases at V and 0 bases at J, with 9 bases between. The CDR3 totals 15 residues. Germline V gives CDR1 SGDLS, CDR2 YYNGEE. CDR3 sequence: CASSVETAPNYGYTF. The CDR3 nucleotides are TGTGCCAGCAGCGTAGAAACAGCACCTAACTATGGCTACACCTTC. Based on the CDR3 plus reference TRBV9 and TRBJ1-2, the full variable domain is DSGVTQTPKHLITATGQRVTLRCSPRSGDLSVYWYQQSLDQGLQFLIQYYNGEERAKGNILERFSAQQFPDLHSELNLSSLELGDSALYFCASSVETAPNYGYTFGSGTRLTVV.

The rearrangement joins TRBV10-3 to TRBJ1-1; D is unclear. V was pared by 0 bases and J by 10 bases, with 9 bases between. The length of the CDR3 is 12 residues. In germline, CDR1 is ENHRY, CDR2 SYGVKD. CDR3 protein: CAISESGGGAFF. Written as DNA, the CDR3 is TGTGCCATCAGTGAGTCGGGAGGCGGAGCTTTCTTT.

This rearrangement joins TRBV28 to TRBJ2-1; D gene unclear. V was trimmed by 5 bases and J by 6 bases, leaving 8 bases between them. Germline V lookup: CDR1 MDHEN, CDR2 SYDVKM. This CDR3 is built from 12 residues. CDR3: CASSRSRNEQFF. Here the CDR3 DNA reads TGTGCCAGCAGTCGGAGTCGCAATGAGCAGTTCTTC.

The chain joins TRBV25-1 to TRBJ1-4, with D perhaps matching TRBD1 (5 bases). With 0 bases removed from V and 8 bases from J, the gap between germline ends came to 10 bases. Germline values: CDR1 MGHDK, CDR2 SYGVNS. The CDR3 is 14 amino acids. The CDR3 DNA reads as TGTGCCAGCAGTGAATATGGGGCAGGGGAAAAACTGTTTTTT. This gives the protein CASSEYGAGEKLFF.

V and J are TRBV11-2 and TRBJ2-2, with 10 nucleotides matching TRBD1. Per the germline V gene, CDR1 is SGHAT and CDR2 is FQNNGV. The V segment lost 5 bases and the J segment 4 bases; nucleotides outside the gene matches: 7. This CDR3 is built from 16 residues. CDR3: CASSPPGQGGTGELFF. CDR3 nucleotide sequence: TGTGCCAGCAGCCCCCCTGGACAGGGGGGCACCGGGGAGCTGTTTTTT.

The chain's CDR3 is CASSLVGVEQYF. Written as DNA, the CDR3 is TGTGCCAGCAGCTTAGTGGGAGTCGAGCAGTACTTC. This chain links TRBV7-2 with TRBJ2-7; maybe TRBD2 (5 bases). The V end was cut by 1 base, the J end by 6 bases, with 7 bases between. In germline, CDR1 is SGHTA, CDR2 FQGNSA. This CDR3 region has 12 residues.

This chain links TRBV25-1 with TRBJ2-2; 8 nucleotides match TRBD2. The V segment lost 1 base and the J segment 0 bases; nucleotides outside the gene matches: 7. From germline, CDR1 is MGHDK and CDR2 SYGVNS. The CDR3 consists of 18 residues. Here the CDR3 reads CASSELWTSLANTGELFF. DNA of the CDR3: TGTGCCAGCAGTGAATTGTGGACTAGCCTAGCGAACACCGGGGAGCTGTTTTTT.